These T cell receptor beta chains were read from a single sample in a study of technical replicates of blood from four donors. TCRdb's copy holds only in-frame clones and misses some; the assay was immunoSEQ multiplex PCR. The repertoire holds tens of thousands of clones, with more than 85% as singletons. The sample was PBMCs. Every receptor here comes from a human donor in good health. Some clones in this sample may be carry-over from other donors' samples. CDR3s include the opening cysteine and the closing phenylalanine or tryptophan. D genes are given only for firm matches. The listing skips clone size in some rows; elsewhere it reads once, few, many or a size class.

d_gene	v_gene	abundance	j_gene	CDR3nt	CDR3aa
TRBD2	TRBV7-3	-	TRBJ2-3	TGTGCCAGCAGGGCGACTAGCTCAGATACGCAGTATTTT	CASRATSSDTQYF
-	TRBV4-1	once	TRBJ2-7	TGCGCCAGCAGCCAAGTCGGGAAGGGCTACGAGCAGTACTTC	CASSQVGKGYEQYF
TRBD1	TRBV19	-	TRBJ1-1	TGTGCCAGTAGTTTCGGACAGGGGAGCACTGAAGCTTTCTTT	CASSFGQGSTEAFF
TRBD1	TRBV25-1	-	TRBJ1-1	TGTGCCAGCAATGGGGGGGACAGGGGGCTTGGGAACACTGAAGCTTTCTTT	CASNGGDRGLGNTEAFF
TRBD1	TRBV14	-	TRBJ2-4	TGTGCCAGCAGCCAAGCCAGGGGGTTGAGGAGAAACATTCAGTACTTC	CASSQARGLRRNIQYF
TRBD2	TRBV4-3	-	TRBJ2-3	TGCGCCAGCAGCCAAGATTTCAGCGGGGCCCGTGGCACAGATACGCAGTATTTT	CASSQDFSGARGTDTQYF
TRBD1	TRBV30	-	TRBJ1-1	TGTGCCTGGGAAGGGGACAGTTACACTGAAGCTTTCTTT	CAWEGDSYTEAFF
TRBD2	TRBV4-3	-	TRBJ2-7	TGCGCCAGCAGCTGGAGCGGGAGCTCCTACGAGCAGTACTTC	CASSWSGSSYEQYF
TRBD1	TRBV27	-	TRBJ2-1	TGTGCCAGCAGTACTCCGGGACAGGGGCCAATTGAGCAGTTCTTC	CASSTPGQGPIEQFF
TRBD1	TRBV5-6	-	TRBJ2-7	TGTGCCAGCAGCTTGCTGGGACAGGGGTCCTCCTACGAGCAGTACTTC	CASSLLGQGSSYEQYF
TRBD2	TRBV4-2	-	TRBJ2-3	TGTGCCAGCAGCCAAGAGTGGCTAGCGGGGGGCCTCGGGGGTGCAGATACGCAGTATTTT	CASSQEWLAGGLGGADTQYF
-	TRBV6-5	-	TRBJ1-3	TGTGCCAGCAGTGCAGGACATAGCTCTGGAAACACCATATATTTT	CASSAGHSSGNTIYF
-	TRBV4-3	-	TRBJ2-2	TGCGCCAGCAGCCAAGATGCCAGGAACACCGGGGAGCTGTTTTTT	CASSQDARNTGELFF
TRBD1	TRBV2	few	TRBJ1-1	TGTGCCAGCAGTGAACCTCGTGTGGGAGGGACCGGGACAGGGGGCTTACGAGCTTTCTTT	CASSEPRVGGTGTGGLRAFF
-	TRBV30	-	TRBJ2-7	TGTGCCTGGAATCGGGGACACATTCACTACGAGCAGTACTTC	CAWNRGHIHYEQYF
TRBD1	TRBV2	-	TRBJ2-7	TGTGCCAGCAGCCCACAGGGGGCCTTCGGATCCTACGAGCAGTACTTC	CASSPQGAFGSYEQYF
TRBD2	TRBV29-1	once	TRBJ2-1	TGCAGCGTGGAGCGGGAGGGTTACAATGAGCAGTTCTTC	CSVEREGYNEQFF
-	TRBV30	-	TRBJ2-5	TGTGCCTGGACAGGGGGGCAAGAGACCCAGTACTTC	CAWTGGQETQYF
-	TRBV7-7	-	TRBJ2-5	TGTGCCAGCAGCCGAGACGCCAGGGAGACCCAGTACTTC	CASSRDARETQYF
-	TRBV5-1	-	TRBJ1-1	TGCGCCAGCAGCTTGGAACAGGCCATAGGCGTAGAAACTGAAGCTTTCTTT	CASSLEQAIGVETEAFF
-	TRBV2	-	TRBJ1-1	TGTGCCAGCAGACCTGAGGCAACGAACACTGAAGCTTTCTTT	CASRPEATNTEAFF
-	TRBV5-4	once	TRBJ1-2	TGTGCCAGCAGCCCCCGAGCGCAGGGCTATGGCTACACCTTC	CASSPRAQGYGYTF